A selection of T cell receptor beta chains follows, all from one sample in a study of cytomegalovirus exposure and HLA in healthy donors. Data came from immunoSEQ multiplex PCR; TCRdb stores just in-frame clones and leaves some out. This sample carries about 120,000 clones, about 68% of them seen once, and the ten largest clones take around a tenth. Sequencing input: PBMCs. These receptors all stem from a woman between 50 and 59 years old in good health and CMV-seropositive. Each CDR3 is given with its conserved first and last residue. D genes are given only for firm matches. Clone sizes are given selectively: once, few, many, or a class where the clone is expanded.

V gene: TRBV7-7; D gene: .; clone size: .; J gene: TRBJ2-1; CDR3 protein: CASSPDRAYNEQFF; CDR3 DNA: TGTGCCAGCAGCCCGGACAGAGCGTACAATGAGCAGTTCTTC
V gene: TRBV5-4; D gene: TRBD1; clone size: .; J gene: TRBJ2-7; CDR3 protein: CASRGDRTYEQYF; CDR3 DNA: TGTGCCAGCAGGGGGGACAGAACCTACGAGCAGTACTTC
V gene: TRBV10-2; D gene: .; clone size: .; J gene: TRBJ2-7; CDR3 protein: CASSESAGMVLVEQYF; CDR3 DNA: TGCGCCAGCAGTGAGTCGGCAGGGATGGTATTGGTCGAGCAGTACTTC
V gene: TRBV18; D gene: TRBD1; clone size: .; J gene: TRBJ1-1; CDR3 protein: CASSPDRGFSEAFF; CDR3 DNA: TGTGCCAGCTCGCCGGACAGGGGATTTTCTGAAGCTTTCTTT
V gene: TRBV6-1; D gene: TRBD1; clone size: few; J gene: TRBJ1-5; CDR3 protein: CASRTMTGANQPQHF; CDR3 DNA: TGTGCCAGCAGGACGATGACAGGGGCTAATCAGCCCCAGCATTTT
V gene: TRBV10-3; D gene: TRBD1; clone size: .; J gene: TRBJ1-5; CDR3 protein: CAISETGGVSNQPQHF; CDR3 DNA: TGTGCCATCAGCGAGACAGGGGGAGTTAGCAATCAGCCCCAGCATTTT
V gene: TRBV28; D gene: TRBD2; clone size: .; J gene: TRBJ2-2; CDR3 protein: CATSGGSNTGELFF; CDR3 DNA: TGTGCCACCAGCGGGGGGTCGAACACCGGGGAGCTGTTTTTT
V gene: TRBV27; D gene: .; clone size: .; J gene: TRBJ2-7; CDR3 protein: CASSLVGQAYEQYF; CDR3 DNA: TGTGCCAGCAGTTTAGTCGGACAAGCCTACGAGCAGTACTTC
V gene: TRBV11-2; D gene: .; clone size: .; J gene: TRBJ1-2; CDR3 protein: CASSLDRHGYTF; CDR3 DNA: TGTGCCAGCAGCTTAGATCGTCATGGCTACACCTTC
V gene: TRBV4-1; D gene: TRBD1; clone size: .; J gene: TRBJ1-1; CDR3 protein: CASSPDRVNTEAFF; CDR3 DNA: TGCGCCAGCAGCCCGGACAGGGTGAACACTGAAGCTTTCTTT
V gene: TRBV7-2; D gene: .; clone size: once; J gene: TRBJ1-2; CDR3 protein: CASSLYRGSGYGYTF; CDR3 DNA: TGTGCCAGCAGCTTATACCGGGGGAGTGGCTATGGCTACACCTTC
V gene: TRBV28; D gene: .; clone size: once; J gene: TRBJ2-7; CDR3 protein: CASSSFRDLTWGNF; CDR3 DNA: TGTGCCAGCAGCAGTTTCAGGGACTTAACCTGGGGCAACTTC
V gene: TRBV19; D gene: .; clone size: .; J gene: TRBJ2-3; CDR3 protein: CASSSGAVGTDTQYF; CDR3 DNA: TGTGCCAGTAGTTCAGGGGCAGTAGGCACAGATACGCAGTATTTT
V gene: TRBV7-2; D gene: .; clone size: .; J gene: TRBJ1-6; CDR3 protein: CASSLDRVGSYNSPLHF; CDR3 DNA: TGTGCCAGCAGCTTAGACAGGGTTGGCTCCTATAATTCACCCCTCCACTTT
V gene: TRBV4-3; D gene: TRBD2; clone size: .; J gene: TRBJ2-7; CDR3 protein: CASSQDLSSGRGGEQYF; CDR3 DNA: TGCGCCAGCAGCCAAGATCTGTCTAGCGGGAGGGGGGGCGAGCAGTACTTC
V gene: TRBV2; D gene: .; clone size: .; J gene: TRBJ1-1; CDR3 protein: CASMKDSNTEAFF; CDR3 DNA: TGTGCCAGCATGAAGGACTCGAACACTGAAGCTTTCTTT
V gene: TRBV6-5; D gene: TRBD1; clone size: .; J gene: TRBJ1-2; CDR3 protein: CASSYAYYADRNGYTF; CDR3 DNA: TGTGCCAGCAGTTACGCCTACTATGCGGACAGGAATGGCTACACCTTC
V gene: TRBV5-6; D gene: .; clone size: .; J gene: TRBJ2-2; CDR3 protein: CASSLSGVGGELFF; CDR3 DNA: TGTGCCAGCAGCTTGTCAGGGGTGGGCGGGGAGCTGTTTTTT
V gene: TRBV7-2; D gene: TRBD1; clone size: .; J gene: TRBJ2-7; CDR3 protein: CASSLKGAGPNEQYF; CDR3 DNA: TGTGCCAGCAGCTTGAAGGGGGCTGGTCCCAACGAGCAGTACTTC
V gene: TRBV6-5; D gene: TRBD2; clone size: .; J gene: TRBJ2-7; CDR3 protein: CASSQDGRRGEQYF; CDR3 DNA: TGTGCCAGCAGCCAGGACGGGAGGAGAGGGGAGCAGTACTTC
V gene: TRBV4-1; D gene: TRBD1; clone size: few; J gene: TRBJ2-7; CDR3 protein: CASSSWTGDYEQYF; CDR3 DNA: TGCGCCAGCAGCTCCTGGACAGGAGACTACGAGCAGTACTTC
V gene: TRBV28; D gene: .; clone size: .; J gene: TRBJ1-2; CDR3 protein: CASSHSPIPFYTF; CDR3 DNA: TGTGCCAGCAGCCACTCCCCTATCCCCTTCTACACCTTC
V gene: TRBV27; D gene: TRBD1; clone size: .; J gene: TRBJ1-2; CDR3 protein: CASSSVNRPGQGFHGYTF; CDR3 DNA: TGTGCCAGCAGTTCGGTAAACAGGCCGGGACAGGGGTTTCATGGCTACACCTTC
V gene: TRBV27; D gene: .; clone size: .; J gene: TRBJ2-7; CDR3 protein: CASSSRDWYSYEQYF; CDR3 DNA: TGTGCCAGCAGTTCCCGGGACTGGTACTCCTACGAGCAGTACTTC
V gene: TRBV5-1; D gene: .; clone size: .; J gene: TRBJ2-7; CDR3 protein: CASSLGLQPTYEQYF; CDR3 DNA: TGCGCCAGCAGCTTGGGACTACAACCCACCTACGAGCAGTACTTC
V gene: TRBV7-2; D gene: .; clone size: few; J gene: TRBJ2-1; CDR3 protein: CASSPTGVEQFF; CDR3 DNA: TGTGCCAGCAGCCCTACCGGGGTTGAGCAGTTCTTC
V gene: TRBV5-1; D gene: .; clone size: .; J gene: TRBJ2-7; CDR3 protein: CASRTDNSYEQYF; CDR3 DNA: TGCGCCAGCCGAACGGACAACTCCTACGAGCAGTACTTC
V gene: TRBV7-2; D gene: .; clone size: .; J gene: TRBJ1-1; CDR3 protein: CASSLDRSEAFF; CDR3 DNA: TGTGCCAGCAGCTTAGATCGGAGTGAAGCTTTCTTT
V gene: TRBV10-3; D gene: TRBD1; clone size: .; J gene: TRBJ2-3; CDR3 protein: CAISEDRDVTDTQYF; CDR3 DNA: TGTGCCATCAGTGAGGACAGGGACGTCACGGATACGCAGTATTTT
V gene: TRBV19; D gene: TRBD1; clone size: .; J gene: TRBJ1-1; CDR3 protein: CASSPGQGGGGGTEAFF; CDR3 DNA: TGTGCCAGTAGCCCCGGACAGGGAGGTGGAGGCGGCACTGAAGCTTTCTTT
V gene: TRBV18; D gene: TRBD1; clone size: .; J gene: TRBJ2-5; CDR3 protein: CASSTGGETQYF; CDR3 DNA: TGTGCCAGCTCAACAGGGGGTGAGACCCAGTACTTC
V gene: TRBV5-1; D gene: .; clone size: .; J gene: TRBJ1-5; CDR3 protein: CASSPEPGVQMTQHF; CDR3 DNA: TGCGCCAGCAGCCCGGAGCCAGGGGTACAGATGACCCAGCATTTT
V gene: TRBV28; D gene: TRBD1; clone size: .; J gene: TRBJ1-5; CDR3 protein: CASSGGDRAWGNQPQHF; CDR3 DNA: TGTGCCAGCAGTGGGGGGGACAGGGCCTGGGGCAATCAGCCCCAGCATTTT
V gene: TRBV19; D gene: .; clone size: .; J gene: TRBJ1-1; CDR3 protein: CASTSGRSRVSQREAFF; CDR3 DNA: TGTGCCAGTACCTCGGGGAGGAGTCGGGTTTCTCAGCGTGAAGCTTTCTTT
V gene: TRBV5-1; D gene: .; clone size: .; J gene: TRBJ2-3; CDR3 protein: CASSLVGSHTDTQYF; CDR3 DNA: TGCGCCAGCAGCTTGGTGGGCAGCCACACAGATACGCAGTATTTT
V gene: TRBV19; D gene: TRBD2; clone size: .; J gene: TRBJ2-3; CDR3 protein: CASSMGAGVNTDTQYF; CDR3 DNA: TGTGCCAGTAGTATGGGAGCGGGAGTGAACACAGATACGCAGTATTTT
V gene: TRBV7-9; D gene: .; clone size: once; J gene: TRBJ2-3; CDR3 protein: CASSDGLKSDTQYF; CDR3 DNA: TGTGCCAGCAGCGATGGACTAAAATCAGATACGCAGTATTTT
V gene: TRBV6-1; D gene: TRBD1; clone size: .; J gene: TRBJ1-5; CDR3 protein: CASSKPQGEPQHF; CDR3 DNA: TGTGCCAGCAGTAAACCTCAGGGGGAGCCCCAGCATTTT
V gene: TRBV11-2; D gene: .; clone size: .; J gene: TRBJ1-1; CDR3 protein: CASSSMEGTEAFF; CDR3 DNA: TGTGCCAGCAGCTCCATGGAGGGGACTGAAGCTTTCTTT
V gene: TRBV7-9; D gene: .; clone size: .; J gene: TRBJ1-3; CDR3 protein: CASSLSGAGNTIYF; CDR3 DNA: TGTGCCAGCAGCCTGTCAGGGGCTGGAAACACCATATATTTT
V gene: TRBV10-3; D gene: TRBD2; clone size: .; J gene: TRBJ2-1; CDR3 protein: CAISETSGYNEQFF; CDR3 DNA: TGTGCCATCAGTGAAACTAGCGGGTACAATGAGCAGTTCTTC
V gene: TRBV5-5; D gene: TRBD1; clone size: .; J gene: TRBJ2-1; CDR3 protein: CASSLSGTGTPWNEQFF; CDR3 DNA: TGTGCCAGCAGCTTGTCCGGGACAGGGACCCCCTGGAATGAGCAGTTCTTC
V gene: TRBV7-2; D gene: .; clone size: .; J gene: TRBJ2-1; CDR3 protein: CASSTGYAHNNEQFF; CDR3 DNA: TGTGCCAGCAGCACGGGTTATGCGCACAACAATGAGCAGTTCTTC
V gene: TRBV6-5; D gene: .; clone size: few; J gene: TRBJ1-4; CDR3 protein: CASWGLGNEKLFF; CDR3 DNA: TGTGCCAGCTGGGGGCTCGGTAATGAAAAACTGTTTTTT
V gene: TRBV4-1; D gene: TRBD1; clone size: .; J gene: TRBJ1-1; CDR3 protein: CASSQGPFIVRDRLNTEAFF; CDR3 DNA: TGCGCCAGCAGCCAAGGCCCATTTATAGTCCGGGACAGATTAAACACTGAAGCTTTCTTT
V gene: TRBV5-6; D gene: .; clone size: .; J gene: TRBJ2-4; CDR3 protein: CASSYTGAKNIQYF; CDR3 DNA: TGTGCCAGCAGCTACACAGGGGCCAAAAACATTCAGTACTTC
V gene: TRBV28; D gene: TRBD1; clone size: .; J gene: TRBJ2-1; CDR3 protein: CASSLWEGQEDNEQFF; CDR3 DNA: TGTGCCAGCAGTTTATGGGAGGGACAGGAGGACAATGAGCAGTTCTTC
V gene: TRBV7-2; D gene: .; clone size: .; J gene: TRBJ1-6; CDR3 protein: CASSLRSGSAGSYNSPLHF; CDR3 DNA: TGTGCCAGCAGCTTACGGTCTGGCAGCGCCGGGTCCTATAATTCACCCCTCCACTTT
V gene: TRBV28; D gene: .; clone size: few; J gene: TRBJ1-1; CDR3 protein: CASSYVNPETEAFF; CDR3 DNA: TGTGCCAGCAGTTACGTAAACCCGGAGACTGAAGCTTTCTTT
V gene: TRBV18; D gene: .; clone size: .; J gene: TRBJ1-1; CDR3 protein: CATLYEAFF; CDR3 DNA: TGTGCCACCCTATACGAGGCTTTCTTT
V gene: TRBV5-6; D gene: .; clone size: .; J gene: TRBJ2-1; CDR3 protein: CASSPPTDSRDDEQFF; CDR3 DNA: TGTGCCAGCAGCCCCCCGACAGATTCTAGGGATGATGAGCAGTTCTTC
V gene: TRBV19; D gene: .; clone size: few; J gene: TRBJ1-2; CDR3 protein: CASSIGAANYGYTF; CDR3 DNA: TGTGCCAGTAGTATAGGGGCAGCTAACTATGGCTACACCTTC
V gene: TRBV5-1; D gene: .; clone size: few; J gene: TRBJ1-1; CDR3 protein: CASSLTISGDGTEAFF; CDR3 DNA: TGCGCCAGCAGCTTGACAATATCAGGGGACGGGACTGAAGCTTTCTTT
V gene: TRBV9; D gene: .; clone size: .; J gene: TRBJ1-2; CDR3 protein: CASSRGDWGNYGYTF; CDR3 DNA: TGTGCCAGCAGCCGGGGGGATTGGGGGAACTATGGCTACACCTTC